This TCR beta chain was sequenced for a study of CD8 T cells in ankylosing spondylitis. This CDR3 contains 15 residues. V was pared by 4 bases and J by 0 bases, with 14 bases between. The germline gives CDR1 SGHRS, CDR2 YFSETQ. This clonotype came up a few times. Antigen unknown. Study-level results: Characteristic of ankylosing spondylitis blood, it appeared, was a TCR beta motif comprising 7 to 9 highly homologous variants.

Quantitative 5'-RACE was performed with molecular barcodes, and it yielded the TCR beta libraries. TCRdb analysed the 5' RACE reads with MiXCR anew, one entry per CDR3 protein. The sample includes approximately 350,000 distinct CDR3 sequences, 20% of them seen just once. The specimen was blood, either unsorted or a sorted T cell fraction (not recorded which). V is TRBV5-1 and J is TRBJ2-7; unclear D gene. The origin of this receptor is a male donor with ankylosing spondylitis or in good health (not recorded which). CDR3 residues: CASSPYGVSSYEQYF. The CDR3 nucleotides are TGCGCCAGCAGCCCCTATGGAGTTAGCTCCTACGAGCAGTACTTC.